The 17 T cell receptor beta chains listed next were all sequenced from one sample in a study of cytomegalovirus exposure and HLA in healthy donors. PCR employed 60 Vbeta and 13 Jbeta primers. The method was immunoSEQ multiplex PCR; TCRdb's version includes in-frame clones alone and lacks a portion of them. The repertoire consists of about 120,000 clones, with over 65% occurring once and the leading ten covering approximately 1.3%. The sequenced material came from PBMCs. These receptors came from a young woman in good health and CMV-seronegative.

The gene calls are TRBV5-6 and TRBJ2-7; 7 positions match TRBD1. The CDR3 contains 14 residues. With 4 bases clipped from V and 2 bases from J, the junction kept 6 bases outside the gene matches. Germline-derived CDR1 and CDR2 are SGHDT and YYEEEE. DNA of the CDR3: TGTGCCAGCAGCCTTGGGGACAGTGCCTACGAGCAGTACTTC. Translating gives CASSLGDSAYEQYF.

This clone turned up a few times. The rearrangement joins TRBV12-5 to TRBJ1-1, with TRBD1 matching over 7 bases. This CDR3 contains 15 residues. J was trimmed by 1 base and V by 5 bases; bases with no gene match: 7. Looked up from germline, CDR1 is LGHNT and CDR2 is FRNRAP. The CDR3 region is CASGTLGQRNTEAFF. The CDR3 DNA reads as TGTGCTAGTGGTACACTGGGACAGCGGAACACTGAAGCTTTCTTT.

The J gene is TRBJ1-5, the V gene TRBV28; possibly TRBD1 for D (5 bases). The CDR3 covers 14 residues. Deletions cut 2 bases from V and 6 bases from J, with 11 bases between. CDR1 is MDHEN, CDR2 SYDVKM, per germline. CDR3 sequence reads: CASSLVGEVQPQHF. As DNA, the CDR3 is TGTGCCAGCAGTTTAGTGGGGGAGGTTCAGCCCCAGCATTTT.

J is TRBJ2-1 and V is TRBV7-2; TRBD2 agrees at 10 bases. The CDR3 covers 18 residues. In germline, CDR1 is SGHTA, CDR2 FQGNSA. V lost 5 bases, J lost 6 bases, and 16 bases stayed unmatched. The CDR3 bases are TGTGCCAGCAGCGGGGCTGGGGAAGCGGGAGGGCAGCGCAATGAGCAGTTCTTC. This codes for CASSGAGEAGGQRNEQFF.

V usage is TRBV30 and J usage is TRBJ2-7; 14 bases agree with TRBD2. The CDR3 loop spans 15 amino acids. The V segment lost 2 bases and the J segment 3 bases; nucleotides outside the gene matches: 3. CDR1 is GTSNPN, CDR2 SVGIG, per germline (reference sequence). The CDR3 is CAWSLGLAGVYEQYF. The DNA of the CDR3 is TGTGCCTGGAGTCTGGGACTAGCGGGGGTCTACGAGCAGTACTTC.

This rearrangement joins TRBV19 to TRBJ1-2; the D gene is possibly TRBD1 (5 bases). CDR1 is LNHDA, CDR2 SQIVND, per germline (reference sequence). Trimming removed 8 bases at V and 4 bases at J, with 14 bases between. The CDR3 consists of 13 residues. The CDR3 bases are TGTGCCAGTGCCCCCGCAGGGATCTATGGCTACACCTTC. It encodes CASAPAGIYGYTF.

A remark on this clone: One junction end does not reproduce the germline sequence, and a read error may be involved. The CDR3 sequence: CASTLPGTGFNEQFF. CDR3 nucleotides: TGTGCCAGCACCTTACCCGGGACAGGTTTCAATGAGCAGTTCTTC. This sequence joins TRBV7-2 and TRBJ2-1; the match to TRBD1 covers 8 bases. CDR3 size: 15 residues. Germline V gene data show CDR1 as SGHTA and CDR2 as FQGNSA.

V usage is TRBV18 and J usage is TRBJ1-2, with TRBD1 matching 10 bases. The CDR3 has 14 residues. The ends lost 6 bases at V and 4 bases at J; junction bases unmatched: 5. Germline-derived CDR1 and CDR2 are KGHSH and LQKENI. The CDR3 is CASSPGQGTYGYTF. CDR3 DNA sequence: TGTGCCAGCTCCCCGGGACAGGGGACCTATGGCTACACCTTC.

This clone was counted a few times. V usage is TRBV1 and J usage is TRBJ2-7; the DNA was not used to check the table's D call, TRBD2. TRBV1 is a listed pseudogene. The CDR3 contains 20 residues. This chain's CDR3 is CTSSQEVGRPRGMPRYEQYF. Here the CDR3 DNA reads TGCACCAGCAGCCAAGAAGTCGGCCGACCGCGGGGTATGCCCAGGTACGAGCAGTACTTC.

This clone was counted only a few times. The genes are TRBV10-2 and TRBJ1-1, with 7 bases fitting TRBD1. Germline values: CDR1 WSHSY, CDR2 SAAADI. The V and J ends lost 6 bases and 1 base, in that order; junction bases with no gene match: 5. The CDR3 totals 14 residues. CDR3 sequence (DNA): TGCGCCAGCAGGTTGACAGGGAAGAACACTGAAGCTTTCTTT. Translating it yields CASRLTGKNTEAFF.

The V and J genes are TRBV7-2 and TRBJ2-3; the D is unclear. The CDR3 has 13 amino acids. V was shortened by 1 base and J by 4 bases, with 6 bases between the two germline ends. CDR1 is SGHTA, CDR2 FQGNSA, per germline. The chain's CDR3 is CASSLVSPDTQYF. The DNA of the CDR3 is TGTGCCAGCAGCTTAGTGTCTCCAGATACGCAGTATTTT.

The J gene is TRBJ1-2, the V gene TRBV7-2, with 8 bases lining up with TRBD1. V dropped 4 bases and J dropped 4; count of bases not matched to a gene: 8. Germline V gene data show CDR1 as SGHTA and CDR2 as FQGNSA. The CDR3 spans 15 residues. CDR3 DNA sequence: TGTGCCAGCAGCTATAGCCGAGGACAGGGCTATGGCTACACCTTC. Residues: CASSYSRGQGYGYTF.

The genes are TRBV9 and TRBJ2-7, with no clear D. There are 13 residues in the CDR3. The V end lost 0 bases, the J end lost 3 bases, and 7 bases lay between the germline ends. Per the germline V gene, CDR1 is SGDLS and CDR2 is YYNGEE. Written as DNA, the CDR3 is TGTGCCAGCAGCGTAGGCCAGAACTACGAGCAGTACTTC. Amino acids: CASSVGQNYEQYF.

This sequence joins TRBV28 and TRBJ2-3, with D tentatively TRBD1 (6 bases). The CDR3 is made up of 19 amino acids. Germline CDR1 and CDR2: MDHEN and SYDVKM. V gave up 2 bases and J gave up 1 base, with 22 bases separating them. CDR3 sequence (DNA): TGTGCCAGCAGTTTACTTAGGCCGCAGGGGTTCATTGGCACAGATACGCAGTATTTT. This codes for CASSLLRPQGFIGTDTQYF. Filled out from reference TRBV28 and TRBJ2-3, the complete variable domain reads DVKVTQSSRYLVKRTGEKVFLECVQDMDHENMFWYRQDPGLGLRLIYFSYDVKMKEKGDIPEGYSVSREKKERFSLILESASTNQTSMYLCASSLLRPQGFIGTDTQYFGPGTRLTVL.

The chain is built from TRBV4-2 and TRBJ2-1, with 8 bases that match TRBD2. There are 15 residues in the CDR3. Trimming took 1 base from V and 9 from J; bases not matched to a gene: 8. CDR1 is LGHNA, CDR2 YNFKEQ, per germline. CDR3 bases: TGTGCCAGCAGCCAAGTGACGGGGGGGCCGGGTGAGCAGTTCTTC. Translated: CASSQVTGGPGEQFF.

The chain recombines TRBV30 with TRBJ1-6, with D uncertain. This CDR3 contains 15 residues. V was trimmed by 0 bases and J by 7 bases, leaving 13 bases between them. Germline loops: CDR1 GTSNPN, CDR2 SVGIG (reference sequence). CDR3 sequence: CAWSVAGFPNSPLHF. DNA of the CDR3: TGTGCCTGGAGTGTAGCGGGATTTCCAAATTCACCCCTCCACTTT. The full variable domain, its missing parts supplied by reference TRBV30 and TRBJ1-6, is SQTIHQWPATLVQPVGSPLSLECTVEGTSNPNLYWYRQAAGRGLQLLFYSVGIGQISSEVPQNLSASRPQDRQFILSSKKLLLSDSGFYLCAWSVAGFPNSPLHFGNGTRLTVT.

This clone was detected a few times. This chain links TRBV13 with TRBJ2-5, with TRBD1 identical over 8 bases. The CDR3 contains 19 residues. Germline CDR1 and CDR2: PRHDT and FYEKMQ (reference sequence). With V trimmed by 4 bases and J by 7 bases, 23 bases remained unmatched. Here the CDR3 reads CASSSPPEGQVDHGRTQYF. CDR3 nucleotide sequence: TGTGCCAGCAGCTCGCCCCCAGAGGGACAGGTCGACCATGGCCGGACCCAGTACTTC.